The clone carrying this TCR beta chain was found a few times. The CDR3 is 15 residues long. From germline, CDR1 is SGHNT and CDR2 YYREEE (reference sequence). With V trimmed by 1 base and J by 10 bases, 11 bases remained unmatched. These data are taken from a study of blood T cell repertoires in COVID-19. Background on the study: From the United States, Italy and Spain came samples of acute and convalescent COVID-19. From T cells, B-cell-depleted T cells, or PBMCs came the material, which was cDNA or gDNA.

The method was immunoSEQ multiplex PCR; TCRdb's version includes in-frame clones alone and lacks a portion of them. The sample contains some 200,000 clones, around 83% of which appear only once. This sequence was found in a middle-aged woman with acute or convalescent COVID-19. The sequencing sample was made of peripheral blood. V gene TRBV5-4 combines with J gene TRBJ2-1, with 7 bases matching TRBD2. The CDR3 DNA sequence: TGTGCCAGCAGCTTGAGGTCAAACGGGGGGTCCGAGCAGTTCTTC. Its translation is CASSLRSNGGSEQFF.